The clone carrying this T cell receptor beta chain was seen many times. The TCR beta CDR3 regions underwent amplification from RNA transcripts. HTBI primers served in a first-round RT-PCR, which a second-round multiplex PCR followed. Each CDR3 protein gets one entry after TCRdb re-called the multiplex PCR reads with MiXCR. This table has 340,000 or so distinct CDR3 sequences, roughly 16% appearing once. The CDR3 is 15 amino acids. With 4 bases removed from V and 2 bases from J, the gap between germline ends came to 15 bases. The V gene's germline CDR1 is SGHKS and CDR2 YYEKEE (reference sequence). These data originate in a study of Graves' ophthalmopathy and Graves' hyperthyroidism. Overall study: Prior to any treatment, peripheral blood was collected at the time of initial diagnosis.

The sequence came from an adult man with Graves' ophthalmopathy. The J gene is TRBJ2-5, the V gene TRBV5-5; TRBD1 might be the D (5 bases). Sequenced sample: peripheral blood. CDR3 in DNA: TGTGCCAGCAGCGTAGGTTCAGGGTGGCAAGAGACCCAGTACTTC. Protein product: CASSVGSGWQETQYF.